The 17 T cell receptor beta chains presented below share a single source sample, sequenced in a study of blood T cell repertoires in COVID-19. Clones were read by immunoSEQ multiplex PCR, and TCRdb kept only the in-frame ones, dropping some. This sample has about 160,000 clones, with 70% to 80% found just once. Material for sequencing was peripheral blood. These receptor sequences come from a woman aged 55-70 years with COVID-19, enrolled during active disease.

The rearrangement uses TRBV5-1 and TRBJ2-5; 9 nucleotides line up with TRBD1. CDR1 SGHRS and CDR2 YFSETQ come from the germline V gene. CDR3 length equals 16 residues. Trimming at V came to 0 bases and at J to 6 bases, leaving 9 bases not matched to a gene. The DNA of the CDR3 is TGCGCCAGCAGCTTGGGTGGACAGGGGAGAGTGAAGACCCAGTACTTC. This encodes CASSLGGQGRVKTQYF.

This chain uses TRBV19 with TRBJ2-7; 9 bases map to TRBD1. The CDR3 is 18 residues long. Germline V gene lookup returns CDR1 LNHDA and CDR2 SQIVND (reference sequence). Trimming removed 4 bases from V and 0 bases from J; junction bases left unmatched: 13. The CDR3 protein is CASSTSPGTGRSSYEQYF. CDR3 DNA: TGTGCCAGTAGTACAAGTCCCGGGACAGGGAGGAGCTCCTACGAGCAGTACTTC.

This clone was observed a few times. The chain is built from TRBV5-8 and TRBJ1-5; D not resolved. The V end lost 2 bases, the J end lost 0 bases, and 6 bases lay between the germline ends. CDR3 length: 14 residues. CDR1 and CDR2 (germline): SGHTS, YDEGEE. The CDR3 region is CASSFQDSNQPQHF. As DNA, the CDR3 is TGTGCCAGCAGCTTCCAGGATAGCAATCAGCCCCAGCATTTT.

In regard to this clone: One end of the junction does not line up with germline, which may come from a read error. V usage is TRBV7-7 and J usage is TRBJ2-2; TRBD2 matches at 11 bases. CDR3 length: 17 residues. Germline CDR1 is SSHAT and CDR2 is FNYEAQ (reference sequence). CDR3: CASSLGTSGVDTGELFF. The CDR3 nucleotides read TGTGCTAGCAGCTTGGGGACTAGCGGAGTGGACACCGGGGAGCTGTTTTTT.

The chain links TRBV12-3 or TRBV12-4 to TRBJ1-1, with D possibly being TRBD1 (5 bases). The V and J ends lost 6 bases and 4 bases respectively, with 9 bases between them. The CDR3 loop spans 12 amino acids. For the CDR3, the DNA is TGTGCCAGCAGCGGGGGTTCCACTGAAGCTTTCTTT. It codes for CASSGGSTEAFF.

J is TRBJ2-3 and V is TRBV4-1, with TRBD1 as a possible D gene (7 bases). Trimming stripped 0 bases from V and 4 bases from J, with 20 bases between. The length of the CDR3 is 18 residues. Germline CDR1 and CDR2: MGHRA and YSYEKL. Here the CDR3 DNA reads TGCGCCAGCAGCCAAGATGGTCCCAGGGGGGATGGCGCAGATACGCAGTATTTT. It codes for CASSQDGPRGDGADTQYF.

The rearrangement joins TRBV7-8 to TRBJ1-4, with TRBD1 matching over 11 bases. Per the germline V gene, CDR1 is SGHVS and CDR2 is FQNEAQ. This CDR3 is built from 16 residues. After removal of 5 bases from V and 0 bases from J, the junction contained 2 bases not matched to a gene. DNA for the CDR3: TGTGCCAGCAGCCCGGGACAGGGGGCAACTAATGAAAAACTGTTTTTT. It encodes CASSPGQGATNEKLFF.

This clone was picked up one time. This rearrangement joins TRBV6-6 to TRBJ1-4; the match to TRBD1 covers 9 bases. Germline trimming cut 6 bases from V and 0 bases from J; bases unmatched to any gene: 5. The CDR3 has 16 residues. Germline V CDR1 and CDR2: MNHNY, SVGAGI (reference sequence). CDR3 bases: TGTGCCAGCAGCGACAGGGGGGGCCCAACTAATGAAAAACTGTTTTTT. The encoded protein is CASSDRGGPTNEKLFF.

The rearrangement joins TRBV5-1 to TRBJ2-3; D perhaps matches TRBD2 (6 bases). Per germline, CDR1 SGHRS and CDR2 YFSETQ. V lost 0 bases and J 0 bases, leaving 17 bases between the germline ends. The CDR3 extends over 18 amino acids. The CDR3 spells CASSLGRFSGSSTDTQYF. CDR3 nucleotides: TGCGCCAGCAGCTTGGGTAGGTTTAGCGGTTCTAGCACAGATACGCAGTATTTT.

A note on this clone: One end of the junction is discordant with germline, which a read error may explain. The chain has TRBV7-7 and TRBJ2-1; TRBD2 aligns across 8 bases. The germline V gene has CDR1 SSHAT and CDR2 FNYEAQ (reference sequence). The CDR3 totals 15 residues. The DNA for the CDR3 is TGTGCTAGCAGCTTAGGTAGCGGGGCCCACAATGAGCAGTTCTTC. It codes for CASSLGSGAHNEQFF.

The V and J genes are TRBV2 and TRBJ2-7, with 7 bases fitting TRBD2. J lost 1 base, V lost 0 bases, and 9 bases had no gene match. From germline, CDR1 is SNHLY and CDR2 FYNNEI. The CDR3 spans 17 residues. CDR3 bases: TGTGCCAGCAGTGAAGCGCTCCTGGGAGGGACGTCCTACGAGCAGTACTTC. Its protein product is CASSEALLGGTSYEQYF.

This clone was seen a handful of times. The chain uses TRBV9 and TRBJ1-5, with TRBD1 as a possible D gene (5 bases). Germline V gives CDR1 SGDLS, CDR2 YYNGEE. Trimming shortened V by 0 bases and J by 1 base, and 5 bases separated the two germline ends. This CDR3 has 14 amino acids. The CDR3 loop is CASSVAGSNQPQHF. For the CDR3, the DNA is TGTGCCAGCAGCGTAGCAGGGAGCAATCAGCCCCAGCATTTT.

Ten or more counts support this clone. This chain joins TRBV24-1 and TRBJ2-3; possible D gene TRBD2, 5 bases. The CDR3 has 17 residues. Germline CDR1 reads KGHDR; CDR2 reads SFDVKD. V dropped 4 bases and J dropped 4 bases, with 20 bases sitting between them. DNA of the CDR3: TGTGCCACCAGTGACCCTCTCGGGTTAGCGTCTGCAGATACGCAGTATTTT. This sequence encodes CATSDPLGLASADTQYF.

In this sample, this clone turned up a few times. The chain couples TRBV28 to TRBJ2-7; 14 bases are a match to TRBD2. Trimming at V came to 5 bases and at J to 3 bases, leaving 3 bases not matched to a gene. CDR3 length equals 15 residues. Germline CDR1 is MDHEN and CDR2 is SYDVKM. CDR3 in amino acids: CASSPGTSGSYEQYF. The CDR3, as DNA: TGTGCCAGCAGTCCCGGGACTAGCGGGAGCTACGAGCAGTACTTC.

This chain joins TRBV7-9 and TRBJ1-1, with unresolved D. CDR3 length equals 16 residues. CDR1 and CDR2 (germline): SEHNR, FQNEAQ (reference sequence). The V end lost 2 bases, the J end lost 0 bases, and 13 bases lay between the germline ends. The CDR3 DNA reads TGTGCCAGCAGCTTATTGGCACCAGTTATGAACACTGAAGCTTTCTTT. Protein product: CASSLLAPVMNTEAFF.

This chain connects TRBV2 to TRBJ2-7, with 13 bases aligning to TRBD2. V lost 4 bases and J lost 4; bases outside the gene matches: 4. Germline assignment: CDR1 SNHLY and CDR2 FYNNEI. The CDR3 contains 15 residues. The CDR3 protein is CASSGTSGGPYEQYV. CDR3 DNA: TGTGCCAGCAGTGGGACTAGCGGGGGACCTTACGAGCAGTACGTC.

This clone has just one count. V gene TRBV7-2 combines with J gene TRBJ2-5; 9 bases are a match to TRBD1. The V gene's germline CDR1 is SGHTA and CDR2 FQGNSA. The CDR3 has 18 amino acids. Unmatched junction bases numbered 18, after V lost 5 bases and J lost 5 bases. The CDR3 is CASSPVHDRGWGGETQYF. DNA for the CDR3: TGTGCCAGCAGCCCCGTCCACGACAGGGGGTGGGGTGGGGAGACCCAGTACTTC.